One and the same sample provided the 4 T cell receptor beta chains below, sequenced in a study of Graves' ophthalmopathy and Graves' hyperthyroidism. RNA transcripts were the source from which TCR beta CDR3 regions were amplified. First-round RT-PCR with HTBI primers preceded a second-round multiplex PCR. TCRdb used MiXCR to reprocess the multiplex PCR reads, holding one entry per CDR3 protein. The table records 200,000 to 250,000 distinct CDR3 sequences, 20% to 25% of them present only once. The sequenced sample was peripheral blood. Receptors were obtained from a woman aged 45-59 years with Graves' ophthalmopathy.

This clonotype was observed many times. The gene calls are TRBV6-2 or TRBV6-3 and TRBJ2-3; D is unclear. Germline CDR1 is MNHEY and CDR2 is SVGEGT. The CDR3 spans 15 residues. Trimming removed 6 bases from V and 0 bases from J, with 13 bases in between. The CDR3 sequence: CASRSYLESTDTQYF. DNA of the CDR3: TGTGCCAGCAGGTCTTATCTGGAGAGCACAGATACGCAGTATTTT.

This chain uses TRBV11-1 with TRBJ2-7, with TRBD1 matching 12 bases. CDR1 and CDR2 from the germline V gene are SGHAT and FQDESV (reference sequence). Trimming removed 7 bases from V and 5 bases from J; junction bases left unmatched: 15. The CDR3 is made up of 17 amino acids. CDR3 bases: TGTGCCAGCAACCCGGGACAGGGGGCCGCTCTGCGGGACGAGCAGTACTTC. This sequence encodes CASNPGQGAALRDEQYF.

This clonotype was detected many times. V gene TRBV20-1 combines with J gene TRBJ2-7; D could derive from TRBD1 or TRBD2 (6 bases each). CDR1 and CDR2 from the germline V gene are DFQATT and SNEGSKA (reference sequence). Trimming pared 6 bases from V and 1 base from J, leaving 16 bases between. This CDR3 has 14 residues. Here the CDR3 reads CSALGGGGSYEQYF. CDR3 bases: TGCAGTGCCTTAGGGGGAGGAGGGTCCTACGAGCAGTACTTC.

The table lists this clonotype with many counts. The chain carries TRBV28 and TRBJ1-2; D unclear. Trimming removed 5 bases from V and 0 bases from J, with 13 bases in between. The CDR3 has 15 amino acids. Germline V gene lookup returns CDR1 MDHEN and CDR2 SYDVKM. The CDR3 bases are TGTGCCAGCAGTGAAACGGACCCTGCTAACTATGGCTACACCTTC. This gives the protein CASSETDPANYGYTF.